The T cell receptor beta chain under discussion was sequenced for a study of cytomegalovirus exposure and HLA in healthy donors. Study at large: There were 75 million to 95 million unique TCRs (from HLA-typed donors) in an early data release.

With 4 bases removed from V and 7 bases from J, the gap between germline ends came to 15 bases. The CDR3 has 14 amino acids. Germline CDR1 is SGDLS and CDR2 is YYNGEE. The primer mix had 60 Vbeta and 13 Jbeta primers. Clones were sequenced by immunoSEQ multiplex PCR, and TCRdb holds only the in-frame ones, with some missing. The sample lists fewer than 130,000 clones, approximately 80% seen once, with 2.5% to 3% in the top ten. Whole-study findings and limits: In a later analysis, TCR association rates varied by HLA locus: DRB1 most, HLA-C fewest. For most TCR beta V segments, an earlier analysis put the productive rate at about 90% or about 30% of the time.

As concerns this clone: Its antigen is as yet unknown.

The sequenced sample was PBMCs. The clonotype comes from an older woman in good health and CMV-seropositive. The chain recombines TRBV9 with TRBJ2-1; D is perhaps TRBD2 (6 bases). The CDR3 loop reads CASSPGGRMNEQFF. DNA for the CDR3: TGTGCCAGCAGCCCTGGTGGGAGGATGAATGAGCAGTTCTTC.